A single sample gave rise to the 17 T cell receptor beta chains below, sequenced in a study of blood T cell repertoires in COVID-19. The table came from immunoSEQ multiplex PCR; TCRdb's copy has only in-frame clones and leaves some out. The top ten clones hold 9% to 13% of a sample with about 100,000 clones, around four fifths of them seen once. Sequencing input: peripheral blood. These TCRs come from a woman in her 70s with acute or convalescent COVID-19.

In its sample, this clone was seen many times. The rearrangement uses TRBV19 and TRBJ1-1; D is ambiguous. The V end was cut by 4 bases, the J end by 10 bases, with 13 bases between. The CDR3 has 12 residues. Per the germline V gene, CDR1 is LNHDA and CDR2 is SQIVND (reference sequence). As DNA, the CDR3 is TGTGCCAGTAGTAACTCCTTGTCTCCAGCTTTCTTT. Its translation is CASSNSLSPAFF.

The chain combines TRBV3-1 (or the pseudogene TRBV3-2) with TRBJ1-2; unclear D gene. The CDR3 has 18 residues. Per the germline V gene, CDR1 is LGHDT and CDR2 is YNNKEL (reference sequence). The germline V and J ends were trimmed by 0 bases and 0 bases, with 17 bases remaining between them. This chain's CDR3 is CASSQDLVLATPNYGYTF. The CDR3 DNA reads as TGTGCCAGCAGCCAAGATCTCGTCCTAGCGACCCCTAACTATGGCTACACCTTC.

This rearrangement joins TRBV6-5 to TRBJ2-7, with 9 bases fitting TRBD1. Germline values: CDR1 MNHEY, CDR2 SVGAGI. This CDR3 has 14 residues. Germline trimming cut 5 bases from V and 4 bases from J; bases unmatched to any gene: 6. CDR3 DNA: TGTGCCAGCAGTCGGGACAGGGTAGGGTACGAGCAGTACGTC. It translates to CASSRDRVGYEQYV.

This sequence joins TRBV3-1 (or the pseudogene TRBV3-2) and TRBJ2-7; 7 bases are a match to TRBD2. This CDR3 has 14 residues. The trim removed 5 bases at V and 0 bases at J, leaving 4 bases unmatched. Germline assignment: CDR1 LGHDT and CDR2 YNNKEL (reference sequence). CDR3 DNA: TGTGCCAGCAGCAGCGGGGCTTACTCCTACGAGCAGTACGTC. It codes for CASSSGAYSYEQYV.

This clone has just a few counts. The rearrangement links TRBV7-8 to TRBJ2-5; D uncertain. Between the trimmed V and J ends, which lost 1 base and 5 bases, there was a span of 8 bases. Looked up from germline, CDR1 is SGHVS and CDR2 is FQNEAQ. The CDR3 loop spans 13 amino acids. This chain's CDR3 is CASSLGAIETQYF. The DNA for the CDR3 is TGTGCCAGCAGCTTAGGCGCGATCGAGACCCAGTACTTC. The whole variable domain, filled in from reference TRBV7-8 and TRBJ2-5, reads GAGVSQSPRYKVAKRGQDVALRCDPISGHVSLFWYQQALGQGPEFLTYFQNEAQLDKSGLPSDRFFAERPEGSVSTLKIQRTQQEDSAVYLCASSLGAIETQYFGPGTRLLVL.

The chain links TRBV11-2 to TRBJ2-4, with 7 bases lining up with TRBD1. The CDR3 runs to 17 residues. J lost 1 base, V lost 3 bases, and 9 bases had no gene match. Germline V gives CDR1 SGHAT, CDR2 FQNNGV. CDR3 protein: CASSLTGPYEAKNIQYF. The CDR3 bases are TGTGCCAGCAGCTTGACAGGGCCCTATGAGGCCAAAAACATTCAGTACTTC.

The V and J genes are TRBV6-5 and TRBJ2-5; D might be TRBD2 (6 bases). Germline CDR1 and CDR2: MNHEY and SVGAGI. With 6 bases removed from V and 0 bases from J, the gap between germline ends came to 14 bases. The CDR3 extends over 15 amino acids. CDR3 region: CASSGFGGYQETQYF. CDR3 nucleotides: TGTGCCAGCAGCGGGTTTGGGGGGTACCAAGAGACCCAGTACTTC.

This clone was seen a handful of times. This sequence joins TRBV12-3 or TRBV12-4 and TRBJ2-7; perhaps TRBD1 as D (5 bases). Trimming stripped 6 bases from V and 5 bases from J, with 14 bases between. The CDR3 spans 13 residues. The CDR3 here is CASRPRVVDEQYF. The CDR3 DNA is TGTGCCAGCAGGCCCAGGGTAGTAGACGAGCAGTACTTC.

The V and J genes are TRBV11-2 and TRBJ1-1; D is unresolved. Trimming pared 4 bases from V and 4 bases from J, leaving 7 bases between. Looked up from germline, CDR1 is SGHAT and CDR2 is FQNNGV. The CDR3 is made up of 12 amino acids. The CDR3 loop reads CASSSLGTEAFF. The CDR3 coding sequence is TGTGCCAGCAGCTCCCTCGGCACTGAAGCTTTCTTT.

The chain recombines TRBV13 with TRBJ2-7; 7 bases match TRBD2. The CDR3 spans 17 residues. With V trimmed by 1 base and J by 7 bases, 16 bases remained unmatched. Germline CDR1 PRHDT, CDR2 FYEKMQ (reference sequence). This CDR3 reads CASSLAPSGPFSGEQYV. DNA for the CDR3: TGTGCCAGCAGCTTAGCTCCTAGCGGCCCCTTCTCGGGGGAGCAGTACGTC.

The rearrangement links TRBV19 to TRBJ1-2; 9 nucleotides line up with TRBD1. Germline loops: CDR1 LNHDA, CDR2 SQIVND (reference sequence). The CDR3 sequence is 14 residues long. With 2 bases clipped from V and 4 bases from J, the junction kept 2 bases outside the gene matches. CDR3 coding DNA: TGTGCCAGTAGTATACCGGGACAGGGCTATGGCTACACCTTC. Its protein product is CASSIPGQGYGYTF.

The genes are TRBV19 and TRBJ1-1; D call uncertain. Germline CDR1 and CDR2: LNHDA and SQIVND (reference sequence). V was trimmed by 5 bases and J by 4 bases, leaving 5 bases between them. The CDR3 covers 11 residues. The CDR3 DNA reads TGTGCCAGTAGTCAGTTCACTGAAGCTTTCTTT. Translated: CASSQFTEAFF.

The chain employs TRBV10-3 and TRBJ1-1, with D uncertain. The V gene lost 7 bases and the J gene lost 1 base, with 10 bases spanning the gap. The length of the CDR3 is 13 residues. Germline CDR1 ENHRY, CDR2 SYGVKD. DNA of the CDR3: TGTGCCATCAACACACAGCAGAACACTGAAGCTTTCTTT. Translation gives CAINTQQNTEAFF.

This chain uses TRBV5-6 with TRBJ1-2; D remains unclear. CDR1 and CDR2 from the germline V gene are SGHDT and YYEEEE. The CDR3 is 12 residues long. V was shortened by 2 bases and J by 6 bases, with 8 bases between the two germline ends. The CDR3 DNA is TGTGCCAGCAGCTTTGGAGGGAATGGCTACACCTTC. As protein: CASSFGGNGYTF.

V and J are TRBV7-3 and TRBJ2-1, with TRBD2 matching 8 bases. The CDR3 is 13 amino acids. Germline CDR1 reads SGHTA; CDR2 reads FQGTGA. J was trimmed by 5 bases and V by 5 bases; bases with no gene match: 2. CDR3 amino acids: CASSPGLDNEQFF. CDR3 bases: TGTGCCAGCAGCCCGGGACTAGACAATGAGCAGTTCTTC.

V gene TRBV4-3 combines with J gene TRBJ2-1, with TRBD1 identical over 7 bases. Germline CDR1 LGHNA, CDR2 YSLEER. This CDR3 spans 12 amino acids. Unmatched junction bases numbered 7, after V lost 1 base and J lost 16 bases. The CDR3, as DNA: TGCGCCAGCAGCCAAGGACCGGGACAGATATTCTTC. This codes for CASSQGPGQIFF.

The CDR3 coding sequence is TGTGCCAGCAGTGTAGCGCAGTTCGAGAAACTGTTTTTT. It encodes CASSVAQFEKLFF. The chain joins TRBV3-1 (or the pseudogene TRBV3-2) to TRBJ1-4, with no clear D. Germline V lookup: CDR1 LGHDT, CDR2 YNNKEL (reference sequence). V lost 6 bases, J lost 11 bases, and 16 bases lay in between. This CDR3 has 13 amino acids.